The 8 T cell receptor beta chains given below trace back to one sample, sequenced in a study of T cell responses to AZD1222 COVID-19 vaccine. Clones were read by immunoSEQ multiplex PCR, and TCRdb kept only the in-frame ones, dropping some. The repertoire holds under 200,000 clones, 90% to 95% seen once, with approximately 4% in the top ten. The specimen comprised peripheral blood, sampled 28 days after the second dose of the MenACWY control vaccine. Source of these receptors: an adult who received the MenACWY meningococcal vaccine as a control.

The V gene is TRBV19, the J gene TRBJ1-1; possibly TRBD1 for D (6 bases). The CDR3 runs to 15 residues. Between the trimmed V and J ends, which lost 2 bases and 1 base, there was a span of 11 bases. CDR1 LNHDA and CDR2 SQIVND come from the germline V gene (reference sequence). CDR3 region: CASSIRGGGNTEAFF. CDR3 nucleotides: TGTGCCAGTAGTATAAGGGGGGGAGGGAACACTGAAGCTTTCTTT.

This chain uses TRBV27 with TRBJ1-5; TRBD1 matches 7 bases. Germline trimming cut 5 bases from V and 6 bases from J; bases unmatched to any gene: 16. Per the germline V gene, CDR1 is MNHEY and CDR2 is SMNVEV (reference sequence). CDR3 length: 17 residues. CDR3 amino acids: CASSRRQGQGVRQPQHF. The CDR3 DNA reads as TGTGCCAGCAGTCGGCGGCAGGGTCAGGGGGTACGTCAGCCCCAGCATTTT.

V gene TRBV5-1 combines with J gene TRBJ2-4, with 7 bases aligning to TRBD2. CDR3 length: 16 amino acids. Germline assignment: CDR1 SGHRS and CDR2 YFSETQ. J lost 1 base, V lost 0 bases, and 4 bases had no gene match. The CDR3 region is CASSLGPGGAKNIQYF. The CDR3 region has the DNA TGCGCCAGCAGCTTGGGTCCGGGAGGCGCCAAAAACATTCAGTACTTC.

This sequence joins TRBV11-3 and TRBJ1-2; tentatively, D is TRBD1 (6 bases). The germline V gene encodes CDR1 SGHNT and CDR2 YENEEA. Deletions cut 5 bases from V and 8 bases from J, with 21 bases between. CDR3 length: 15 residues. CDR3 coding DNA: TGTGCCAGCAGCCCCCGCCGGGGGGCAGGTCGGGGCTACACCTTC. It is translated as CASSPRRGAGRGYTF.

The chain recombines TRBV4-1 with TRBJ1-2, with 8 bases identical to TRBD1. Germline V gene sequence: CDR1 MGHRA, CDR2 YSYEKL. Trimming at V came to 2 bases and at J to 4 bases, leaving 9 bases not matched to a gene. CDR3 length equals 16 residues. The CDR3 spells CASSQPGRGRTYGYTF. CDR3 DNA sequence: TGCGCCAGCAGCCAACCGGGCAGGGGGCGCACCTATGGCTACACCTTC.

This rearrangement joins TRBV2 to TRBJ2-7, with D possibly TRBD2 on 5 matching bases. This CDR3 is 12 amino acids long. V shed 8 bases and J shed 10 bases, with 18 bases lying between them. Germline V CDR1 and CDR2: SNHLY, FYNNEI. CDR3 amino acids: CASLIPGMEQYF. The CDR3 bases are TGTGCCAGCCTAATCCCGGGGATGGAACAGTACTTC.

The chain employs TRBV9 and TRBJ2-1; the D is unclear. Germline V gene data show CDR1 as SGDLS and CDR2 as YYNGEE. The CDR3 sequence is 12 residues long. Trimming cost V 5 bases and J 9 bases, with 12 bases left between them. Here the CDR3 DNA reads TGTGCCAGCAGACCTTTTTTGGGTGAGCAGTTCTTC. It encodes CASRPFLGEQFF.

This clone was found once. The chain employs TRBV4-1 and TRBJ2-7; possibly TRBD2 for D (7 bases). Germline V gene data show CDR1 as MGHRA and CDR2 as YSYEKL. V was shortened by 5 bases and J by 3 bases, with 20 bases between the two germline ends. The CDR3 extends over 16 amino acids. CDR3 amino acids: CASSSRGRENLYEQYF. The CDR3 DNA follows: TGCGCCAGCAGCTCACGGGGGCGGGAGAACCTCTACGAGCAGTACTTC.